This TCR beta chain was sequenced for a study of T-cell reconstitution after alpha-beta-depleted transplantation in children. Whole-study results and caveats: Expanded graft clones, several hundred of them, were reportedly the source of alpha-beta T cells about two months after transplant.

This CDR3 spans 14 amino acids. V shed 5 bases and J shed 0 bases, with 10 bases lying between them. The germline CDR1 and CDR2 sequences are DFQATT and SNEGSKA (reference sequence). As for this clonotype: Its specificity is not known.

The TCRbeta library incorporated unique molecular identifiers. TCRdb re-analysed the PCR reads in MiXCR, keeping a single row per CDR3 protein. The repertoire holds approximately 980,000 distinct CDR3 sequences, with roughly 29% as singletons. Sequencing used PBMCs, mostly from graft donor cells, obtained 360 days after TCRalphabeta/CD19-depleted stem cell transplant. The TCR originated in a boy under three years old who had a stem cell transplant for SCID, so the T cells may come from the graft donor. The chain carries TRBV20-1 and TRBJ2-2; D uncertain. The CDR3 reads CSAPDKPNTGELFF. The CDR3 coding sequence is TGCAGTGCTCCTGACAAACCGAACACCGGGGAGCTGTTTTTT.